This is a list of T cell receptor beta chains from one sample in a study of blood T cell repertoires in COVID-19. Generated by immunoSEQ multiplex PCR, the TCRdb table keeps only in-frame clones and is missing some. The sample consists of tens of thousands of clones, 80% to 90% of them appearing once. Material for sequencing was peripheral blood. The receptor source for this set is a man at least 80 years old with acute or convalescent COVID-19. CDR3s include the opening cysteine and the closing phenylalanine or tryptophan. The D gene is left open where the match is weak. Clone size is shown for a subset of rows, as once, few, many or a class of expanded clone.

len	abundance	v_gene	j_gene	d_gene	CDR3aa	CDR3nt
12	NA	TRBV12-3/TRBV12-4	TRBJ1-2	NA	CASSRVDYGYTF	TGTGCCAGCAGCCGGGTGGACTATGGCTACACCTTC
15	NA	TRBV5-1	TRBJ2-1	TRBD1	CASSFGQGLHNEQFF	TGCGCCAGCAGCTTCGGACAGGGGCTTCACAATGAGCAGTTCTTC
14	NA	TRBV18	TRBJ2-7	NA	CASSRGPVGYEQYF	TGTGCCAGCTCACGCGGGCCCGTCGGGTACGAGCAGTACTTC
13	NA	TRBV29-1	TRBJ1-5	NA	CSVIQGVGQPQHF	TGCAGCGTTATACAGGGTGTCGGCCAGCCCCAGCATTTT
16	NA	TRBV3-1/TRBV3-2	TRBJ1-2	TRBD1	CASSQSAGQAGVGYTF	TGTGCCAGCAGCCAGAGTGCTGGACAGGCCGGGGTTGGCTACACCTTC
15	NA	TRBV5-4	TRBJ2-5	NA	CASSLGLGGQETQYF	TGTGCCAGCAGCTTGGGGCTAGGGGGACAAGAGACCCAGTACTTC
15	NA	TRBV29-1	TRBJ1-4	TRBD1	CSVEGPGGTNEKLFF	TGCAGCGTTGAAGGGCCAGGGGGGACTAATGAAAAACTGTTTTTT
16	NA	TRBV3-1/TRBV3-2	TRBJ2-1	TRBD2	CASSKRLAGDYNEQFF	TGTGCCAGCAGCAAACGACTAGCGGGAGACTACAATGAGCAGTTCTTC
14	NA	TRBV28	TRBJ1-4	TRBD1	CASSLGQGHEKLFF	TGTGCCAGCAGTCTGGGACAGGGCCATGAAAAACTGTTTTTT
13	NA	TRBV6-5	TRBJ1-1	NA	CASSLTGNTEAFF	TGTGCCAGCAGTTTGACAGGGAACACTGAAGCTTTCTTT
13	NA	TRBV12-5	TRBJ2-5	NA	CASGSSSQETQYF	TGTGCTAGTGGTTCATCTAGTCAAGAGACCCAGTACTTC
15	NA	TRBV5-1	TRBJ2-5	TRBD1	CASSLGDRRVETQYF	TGCGCCAGCAGCTTGGGGGACAGGAGGGTGGAGACCCAGTACTTC
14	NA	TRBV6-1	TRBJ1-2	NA	CASSDGLRAWGYTF	TGTGCCAGCAGTGATGGGCTGAGGGCCTGGGGCTACACCTTC
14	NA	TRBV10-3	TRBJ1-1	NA	CAIRTGDRNTEAFF	TGTGCCATCCGAACCGGGGATCGGAACACTGAAGCTTTCTTT
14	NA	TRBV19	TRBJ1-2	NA	CASSTQAGNYGYTF	TGTGCCAGTAGTACACAGGCCGGTAACTATGGCTACACCTTC
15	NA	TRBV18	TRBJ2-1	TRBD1	CASSLGQGRYNEQFF	TGTGCCAGCTCACTGGGACAGGGACGCTACAATGAGCAGTTCTTC
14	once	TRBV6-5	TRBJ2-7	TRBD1	CASSQDRVSYEQYF	TGTGCCAGCAGCCAAGACAGGGTCTCCTACGAGCAGTACTTC
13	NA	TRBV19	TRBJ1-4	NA	CASSVRVNEKLFF	TGTGCCAGTAGTGTCAGGGTTAATGAAAAACTGTTTTTT
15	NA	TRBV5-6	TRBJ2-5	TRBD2	CASSLLSGVQETQYF	TGTGCCAGCAGCTTGCTTAGCGGGGTGCAGGAGACCCAGTACTTC
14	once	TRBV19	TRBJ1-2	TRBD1	CASSILGQNYGYTF	TGTGCCAGTAGTATATTGGGACAGAACTATGGCTACACCTTC
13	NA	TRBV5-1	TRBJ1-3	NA	CASSLDTGNTIYF	TGCGCCAGCAGCTTGGACACAGGAAACACCATATATTTT
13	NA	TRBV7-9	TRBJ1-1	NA	CASSLVSGTEAFF	TGTGCCAGCAGCTTAGTGTCAGGGACTGAAGCTTTCTTT
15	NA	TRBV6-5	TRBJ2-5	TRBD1	CASTPLGTGAETQYF	TGTGCCAGCACTCCTCTGGGGACAGGGGCAGAGACCCAGTACTTC
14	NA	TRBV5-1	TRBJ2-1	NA	CASSSRTTPNEQFF	TGCGCCAGCAGCTCCCGGACTACGCCCAATGAGCAGTTCTTC
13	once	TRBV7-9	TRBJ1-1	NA	CASSLQLNTEAFF	TGTGCCAGCAGCCTACAGTTGAACACTGAAGCTTTCTTT
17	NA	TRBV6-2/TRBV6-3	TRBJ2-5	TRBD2	CASSYSTSGGLQETQYF	TGTGCCAGCAGTTACTCAACTAGCGGGGGACTCCAAGAGACCCAGTACTTC
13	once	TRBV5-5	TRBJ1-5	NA	CASSLYGRQPQHF	TGTGCCAGCAGCTTGTATGGGCGACAGCCCCAGCATTTT
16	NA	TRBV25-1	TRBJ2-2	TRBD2	CASRRLAASNTGELFF	TGTGCCAGCAGGCGACTAGCGGCCTCGAACACCGGGGAGCTGTTTTTT
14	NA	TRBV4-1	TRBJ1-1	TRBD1	CASSPSGGVTEAFF	TGCGCCAGCAGCCCCTCAGGGGGAGTCACTGAAGCTTTCTTT
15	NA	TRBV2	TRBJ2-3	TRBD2	CASSVLRGGTDTQYF	TGTGCCAGCAGTGTGTTGCGGGGGGGGACAGATACGCAGTATTTT
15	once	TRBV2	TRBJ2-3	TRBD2	CASKRTSGEIDTQYF	TGTGCCAGCAAGAGGACTAGCGGGGAAATAGATACGCAGTATTTT
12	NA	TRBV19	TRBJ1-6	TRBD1	CASRNQGAPLHF	TGTGCCAGTAGAAACCAGGGGGCACCCCTCCACTTT
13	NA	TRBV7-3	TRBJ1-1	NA	CASSQSPNTEAFF	TGTGCCAGCAGTCAGTCTCCGAACACTGAAGCTTTCTTT
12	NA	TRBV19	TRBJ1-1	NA	CASTAGGLQAFF	TGTGCCAGTACCGCCGGGGGGCTTCAAGCTTTCTTT
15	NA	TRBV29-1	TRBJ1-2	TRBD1	CSVDETGTGAYGYTF	TGCAGCGTTGATGAAACCGGGACAGGGGCCTATGGCTACACCTTC
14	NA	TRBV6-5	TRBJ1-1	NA	CASSYGPGYTEAFF	TGTGCCAGCAGTTACGGCCCAGGGTACACTGAAGCTTTCTTT